These T cell receptor beta chains were read from a single sample in a study of STAT3 mutations in large granular lymphocyte leukemia. This table comes from immunoSEQ multiplex PCR, and its TCRdb copy is limited to in-frame clones, with some not included. The sample has about 2,000 clones, roughly two thirds seen once; the top ten hold roughly 56%. The sequenced sample consisted of peripheral blood mononuclear cells. These receptors were obtained from a man aged 45 to 65 with T-cell large granular lymphocyte leukemia. Some clones in this sample may be carry-over from other donors' samples. CDR3s include the opening cysteine and the closing phenylalanine or tryptophan. D genes are given only for firm matches. Where a row states a size, it is once, few, many or the class of an expanded clone; other rows omit it.

J	size	V	D	CDR3	DNA
TRBJ2-1	NA	TRBV7-9	NA	CASSSPYNEQFF	TGTGCCAGCAGCTCCCCATACAATGAGCAGTTCTTC
TRBJ1-2	NA	TRBV7-9	NA	CASSLNQGPYGYTF	TGTGCCAGCAGCTTAAATCAGGGCCCTTATGGCTACACCTTC
TRBJ1-5	NA	TRBV27	TRBD1	CASSSQGYQPQHF	TGTGCCAGCAGTTCACAGGGGTATCAGCCCCAGCATTTT
TRBJ1-2	NA	TRBV5-4	NA	CASSSQPSYGYTF	TGTGCCAGCAGCTCGCAGCCCTCCTATGGCTACACCTTC
TRBJ1-2	NA	TRBV5-8	NA	CASSQDSYGYTF	TGTGCCAGCAGTCAGGACTCCTATGGCTACACCTTC
TRBJ1-2	NA	TRBV18	NA	CASSPPGNSGNYGYTF	TGTGCCAGCTCACCACCGGGTAATTCAGGGAACTATGGCTACACCTTC
TRBJ1-1	NA	TRBV18	NA	CASSPVQGDTEAFF	TGTGCCAGCTCACCCGTACAGGGTGATACTGAAGCTTTCTTT
TRBJ2-7	NA	TRBV7-9	NA	CASSRPGVTYEQYF	TGTGCCAGCAGCCGACCGGGGGTAACCTACGAGCAGTACTTC
TRBJ1-2	NA	TRBV29-1	NA	CSVSGFYGYTF	TGCAGCGTTTCAGGGTTTTATGGCTACACCTTC
TRBJ2-7	once	TRBV4-3	NA	CASSPQGGTPGEQYF	TGCGCCAGCAGCCCACAAGGAGGGACACCAGGAGAGCAGTACTTC
TRBJ2-7	NA	TRBV18	NA	CASSPGTGTPGEQYF	TGTGCCAGCTCACCAGGCACAGGGACTCCTGGCGAGCAGTACTTC
TRBJ2-1	NA	TRBV30	NA	CAWSVAGGASYNEQFF	TGTGCCTGGAGTGTAGCGGGCGGGGCCTCCTACAATGAGCAGTTCTTC
TRBJ2-3	few	TRBV27	NA	CASSLLPSDTQYF	TGTGCCAGCAGTTTACTGCCCTCTGATACGCAGTATTTT
TRBJ1-6	NA	TRBV30	NA	CAWSDGFNNSPLHF	TGTGCCTGGAGTGATGGGTTTAATAATTCACCCCTCCACTTT
TRBJ1-4	few	TRBV19	NA	CASSSRDGWKLFF	TGTGCCAGTAGTAGCCGAGACGGGTGGAAACTGTTTTTT
TRBJ2-7	few	TRBV9	TRBD2	CASSVAGAGAYEQYF	TGTGCCAGCAGCGTAGCTGGAGCGGGGGCCTACGAGCAGTACTTC